These 17 T cell receptor beta chains were all obtained from the same sample, sequenced in a study of PD-1 blockade in classical Hodgkin lymphoma. The time point denotes: newly diagnosed, previously untreated cHL patient sample. Repertoires were generated with immunoSEQ multiplex PCR, while TCRdb's copy carries only in-frame clones and drops some. This sample has about 28,000 clones; approximately 89% occur once, and the top ten carry over 3%. Sequencing was done on a sample of peripheral blood mononuclear cells (PBMCs). The receptors originated from a human donor with classical Hodgkin lymphoma.

This chain uses TRBV19 with TRBJ1-4; TRBD1 matches 7 bases. The CDR3 has 12 amino acids. Germline values: CDR1 LNHDA, CDR2 SQIVND (reference sequence). The J segment lost 7 bases and the V segment lost 7 bases, leaving 3 bases of the junction unmatched. CDR3 coding DNA: TGTGCCAGTATGGGGACAGCTGAAAAACTGTTTTTT. Translated: CASMGTAEKLFF.

The chain joins TRBV27 to TRBJ2-2, with D possibly matching TRBD1 (5 bases). The CDR3 extends over 17 amino acids. The germline V and J ends were trimmed by 1 base and 1 base, with 13 bases remaining between them. Germline values: CDR1 MNHEY, CDR2 SMNVEV (reference sequence). The CDR3 protein is CASSLFGRAQNTGELFF. The CDR3 DNA sequence: TGTGCCAGCAGTTTATTCGGCAGGGCCCAGAACACCGGGGAGCTGTTTTTT.

The chain carries TRBV7-9 and TRBJ1-1; no clear D. Germline lookup yields CDR1 SEHNR and CDR2 FQNEAQ (reference sequence). Trimming cost V 5 bases and J 1 base, with 8 bases left between them. CDR3 length equals 13 residues. CDR3 DNA: TGTGCCAGCAGCAGAGACCCGAACACTGAAGCTTTCTTT. It translates to CASSRDPNTEAFF. The entire variable domain, with the rest obtained from reference TRBV7-9 and TRBJ1-1, is as follows: DTGVSQNPRHKITKRGQNVTFRCDPISEHNRLYWYRQTLGQGPEFLTYFQNEAQLEKSRLLSDRFSAERPKGSFSTLEIQRTEQGDSAMYLCASSRDPNTEAFFGQGTRLTVV.

The gene calls are TRBV11-1 and TRBJ2-7, with 9 bases matching TRBD1. The CDR3 covers 14 residues. The J segment lost 6 bases and the V segment lost 5 bases, leaving 8 bases of the junction unmatched. Germline V CDR1 and CDR2: SGHAT, FQDESV (reference sequence). CDR3 loop: CASSLRTGEGEQYF. For the CDR3, the DNA is TGTGCCAGCAGCCTACGGACAGGGGAGGGCGAGCAGTACTTC. The full variable domain, in which reference TRBV11-1 and TRBJ2-7 provide the parts outside the CDR3, is EAEVAQSPRYKITEKSQAVAFWCDPISGHATLYWYRQILGQGPELLVQFQDESVVDDSQLPKDRFSAERLKGVDSTLKIQPAELGDSAMYLCASSLRTGEGEQYFGPGTRLTVT.

V and J are TRBV2 and TRBJ2-7, with a possible D match to TRBD2 (6 bases). V was trimmed by 10 bases and J by 0 bases, leaving 13 bases between them. The V gene's germline CDR1 is SNHLY and CDR2 FYNNEI. The CDR3 length is 13 residues. The CDR3 sequence: CATGTGVSYEQYF. CDR3 sequence (DNA): TGTGCCACCGGGACGGGAGTCTCCTACGAGCAGTACTTC.

Concerning this clone itself: At one boundary the junction diverges from the germline segment, which might be a read error. The CDR3 loop is CAGSDPGLAVWEQYF. CDR3 DNA: TGTGCCGGCAGTGACCCGGGACTAGCAGTTTGGGAGCAGTACTTC. V and J are TRBV28 and TRBJ2-7, with 9 bases matching TRBD2. From germline, CDR1 is MDHEN and CDR2 SYDVKM. The CDR3 has 15 residues.

The genes are TRBV9 and TRBJ2-7, with 8 nucleotides matching TRBD1. Germline CDR1 is SGDLS and CDR2 is YYNGEE. V lost 0 bases, J lost 7 bases, and 6 bases stayed unmatched. The CDR3 spans 14 residues. CDR3 amino acids: CASSVDPGGREQYF. The CDR3 nucleotides read TGTGCCAGCAGCGTAGACCCAGGGGGCAGGGAGCAGTACTTC. Supplemented by reference TRBV9 and TRBJ2-7, the full variable domain reads DSGVTQTPKHLITATGQRVTLRCSPRSGDLSVYWYQQSLDQGLQFLIQYYNGEERAKGNILERFSAQQFPDLHSELNLSSLELGDSALYFCASSVDPGGREQYFGPGTRLTVT.

This chain joins TRBV6-1 and TRBJ2-1; weak D call: TRBD2 (5 bases). V lost 1 base and J lost 5, with 15 bases in between. Germline V gene lookup returns CDR1 MNHNS and CDR2 SASEGT. CDR3 length: 16 amino acids. In nucleotides, the CDR3 is TGTGCCAGCAGTGAAGGCGGGTATTCGCCACACAATGAGCAGTTCTTC. As protein: CASSEGGYSPHNEQFF.

The chain is built from TRBV27 and TRBJ2-3; D tentatively fits TRBD1 or TRBD2 (5 bases each). With 1 base removed from V and 7 bases from J, the gap between germline ends came to 18 bases. There are 16 residues in the CDR3. In germline, CDR1 is MNHEY, CDR2 SMNVEV (reference sequence). The CDR3 nucleotides read TGTGCCAGCAGTTTATTCGGGGACGGTCTGGGCAATACGCAGTATTTT. Amino acid sequence: CASSLFGDGLGNTQYF.

The chain links TRBV11-2 to TRBJ2-6; no firm D call. The germline V gene has CDR1 SGHAT and CDR2 FQNNGV. The CDR3 length is 15 residues. Trimming removed 3 bases at V and 2 bases at J, with 8 bases between. CDR3 nucleotides: TGTGCCAGCAGCTTGCGGTCGGCTGGGGCCAACGTCCTGACTTTC. This gives the protein CASSLRSAGANVLTF.

This clone was picked up a small number of times. The same CDR3 arises from other DNA sequences in this sample as well. The chain uses TRBV28 and TRBJ2-1; D remains unclear. The germline V gene has CDR1 MDHEN and CDR2 SYDVKM. The CDR3 runs to 14 residues. Trimming cost V 3 bases and J 4 bases, with 10 bases left between them. This chain's CDR3 is CASSFGGAYNEQFF. The CDR3 DNA reads TGTGCCAGCAGTTTTGGCGGAGCGTACAATGAGCAGTTCTTC.

This chain connects TRBV4-1 to TRBJ2-1; 8 bases agree with TRBD2. The CDR3 has 14 amino acids. CDR1 and CDR2 from the germline V gene are MGHRA and YSYEKL. Losses at the gene ends were 0 bases for V and 12 bases for J; bases not matched to a gene: 7. CDR3 sequence: CASSQDVSGTRQFF. CDR3 in DNA: TGCGCCAGCAGCCAAGATGTAAGCGGGACTAGGCAGTTCTTC.

The chain employs TRBV19 and TRBJ2-1, with TRBD2 matching 16 bases. The trim removed 8 bases at V and 2 bases at J, leaving 12 bases unmatched. Germline V gene lookup returns CDR1 LNHDA and CDR2 SQIVND (reference sequence). There are 19 residues in the CDR3. CDR3 in DNA: TGTGCCAGTGGGGGGACGCCCGGGACTAGCGGGAGGGCCTACAATGAGCAGTTCTTC. This codes for CASGGTPGTSGRAYNEQFF.

This rearrangement joins TRBV7-3 to TRBJ2-1; weak D call: TRBD1 (6 bases). The CDR3 extends over 15 amino acids. Germline CDR1 reads SGHTA; CDR2 reads FQGTGA. V was shortened by 5 bases and J by 2 bases, with 13 bases between the two germline ends. The CDR3 is CASSPDSFTYNEQFF. The CDR3 bases are TGTGCCAGCAGCCCGGACAGTTTTACCTACAATGAGCAGTTCTTC.

The chain carries TRBV19 and TRBJ2-5; D is possibly TRBD2 (5 bases). Germline CDR1 is LNHDA and CDR2 is SQIVND (reference sequence). This CDR3 has 14 amino acids. Deletions cut 5 bases from V and 3 bases from J, with 13 bases between. The CDR3 coding sequence is TGTGCCAGTAGTGATAGACTAATCGAAGAGACCCAGTACTTC. The encoded protein is CASSDRLIEETQYF.

The V and J genes are TRBV4-1 and TRBJ2-7, with 7 bases lining up with TRBD2. Germline V gene data show CDR1 as MGHRA and CDR2 as YSYEKL. Trimming took 1 base from V and 4 from J; bases not matched to a gene: 7. CDR3 length: 15 residues. The CDR3 bases are TGCGCCAGCAGCCAAGGGGGCGGGAGAGTGTACGAGCAGTACTTC. Its translation is CASSQGGGRVYEQYF.

The V gene is TRBV30, the J gene TRBJ2-7, with D perhaps TRBD1 (6 bases). Trimming shortened V by 4 bases and J by 5 bases, and 12 bases separated the two germline ends. CDR3 length: 12 amino acids. In germline, CDR1 is GTSNPN, CDR2 SVGIG (reference sequence). CDR3 loop: CAWNPGGDEQYF. CDR3 sequence (DNA): TGTGCCTGGAACCCTGGGGGCGACGAGCAGTACTTC. The full variable domain, with the rest looked up from reference TRBV30 and TRBJ2-7, is SQTIHQWPATLVQPVGSPLSLECTVEGTSNPNLYWYRQAAGRGLQLLFYSVGIGQISSEVPQNLSASRPQDRQFILSSKKLLLSDSGFYLCAWNPGGDEQYFGPGTRLTVT.